Following are 30 T cell receptor beta chains from one sample sequenced in a study of OX40 agonist ivuxolimab in advanced cancers. The protocol was immunoSEQ multiplex PCR, while the TCRdb copy is restricted to in-frame clones and leaves out a portion. The table lists roughly 76,000 clones, roughly 86% of them singletons. Specimen: CD4+ or CD8+ T cells sorted from blood, collected in a trial of the OX40 agonist ivuxolimab. Receptor source: an adult with an advanced solid tumor such as melanoma, head and neck, liver or kidney cancer.

The chain couples TRBV5-4 to TRBJ2-4; D remains unclear. The CDR3 runs 14 residues. Germline V CDR1 and CDR2: SGHNT, YYREEE (reference sequence). V lost 0 bases and J 0 bases, leaving 4 bases between the germline ends. CDR3 amino acids: CASSLGAAKNIQYF. DNA of the CDR3: TGTGCCAGCAGCTTGGGAGCAGCCAAAAACATTCAGTACTTC.

The chain is built from TRBV9 and TRBJ2-5, with D unclear. CDR1 and CDR2 (germline): SGDLS, YYNGEE. The CDR3 contains 14 residues. Trimming shortened V by 0 bases and J by 4 bases, and 10 bases separated the two germline ends. CDR3 region: CASSVGLTGETQYF. The CDR3 nucleotides read TGTGCCAGCAGCGTAGGACTGACTGGAGAGACCCAGTACTTC. The full variable domain, with the rest looked up from reference TRBV9 and TRBJ2-5, is DSGVTQTPKHLITATGQRVTLRCSPRSGDLSVYWYQQSLDQGLQFLIQYYNGEERAKGNILERFSAQQFPDLHSELNLSSLELGDSALYFCASSVGLTGETQYFGPGTRLLVL.

CDR3 protein: CASSIRDSRDTEAFF. The CDR3 DNA is TGTGCCAGTAGTATACGGGACTCTAGGGACACTGAAGCTTTCTTT. J is TRBJ1-1 and V is TRBV19; maybe TRBD1 (5 bases). The CDR3 sequence is 15 residues long. CDR1 and CDR2 (germline): LNHDA, SQIVND (reference sequence). With 2 bases removed from V and 3 bases from J, the gap between germline ends came to 13 bases.

This chain connects TRBV2 to TRBJ1-5; D gene uncertain. The length of the CDR3 is 11 residues. With 6 bases removed from V and 10 bases from J, the gap between germline ends came to 10 bases. Germline CDR1 reads SNHLY; CDR2 reads FYNNEI. CDR3 protein: CASRVVGPQHF. CDR3 DNA sequence: TGTGCCAGCAGAGTCGTAGGCCCCCAGCATTTT.

V gene TRBV19 combines with J gene TRBJ2-7; 8 bases are shared with TRBD1. Losses at the gene ends were 5 bases for V and 3 bases for J; bases not matched to a gene: 9. This CDR3 is built from 15 residues. CDR1 and CDR2 from the germline V gene are LNHDA and SQIVND (reference sequence). CDR3 DNA: TGTGCCAGTAGTCTCCCCGGGACAGGCCTCTACGAGCAGTACTTC. Its translation is CASSLPGTGLYEQYF.

This chain links TRBV28 with TRBJ1-5; 7 bases fit TRBD1. Germline V gene sequence: CDR1 MDHEN, CDR2 SYDVKM. With 1 base clipped from V and 6 bases from J, the junction kept 9 bases outside the gene matches. This CDR3 is 16 amino acids long. The CDR3 here is CASSLFRQGRSQPQHF. The CDR3 nucleotides read TGTGCCAGCAGTTTATTTCGACAGGGCCGGAGTCAGCCCCAGCATTTT.

The V and J genes are TRBV30 and TRBJ1-3; tentative D call: TRBD1 (5 bases). This CDR3 region has 14 residues. The V and J ends lost 4 bases and 1 base respectively, with 11 bases between them. Germline values: CDR1 GTSNPN, CDR2 SVGIG (reference sequence). The CDR3 is CAWNLGGSGNTIYF. Here the CDR3 DNA reads TGTGCCTGGAACCTGGGGGGGTCTGGAAACACCATATATTTT.

The rearrangement joins TRBV25-1 to TRBJ1-2, with a tentative D call TRBD1 (5 bases). The CDR3 runs 17 residues. In germline, CDR1 is MGHDK, CDR2 SYGVNS. Trimming removed 2 bases at V and 3 bases at J, with 19 bases between. CDR3 sequence: CASSEKGDWQAYYGYTF. The CDR3 DNA reads TGTGCCAGCAGTGAAAAAGGGGATTGGCAGGCGTACTATGGCTACACCTTC.

This clone showed up just a few times. The rearrangement links TRBV6-1 to TRBJ1-5; no reliable D call. This CDR3 region has 13 residues. The V and J ends lost 7 bases and 0 bases respectively, with 7 bases between them. The germline V gene encodes CDR1 MNHNS and CDR2 SASEGT. DNA of the CDR3: TGTGCCAGCACTATTTATAGCAATCAGCCCCAGCATTTT. This translates into CASTIYSNQPQHF.

This chain links TRBV5-1 with TRBJ2-5; TRBD1 might be the D (6 bases). V dropped 3 bases and J dropped 4 bases, with 16 bases sitting between them. The CDR3 spans 15 residues. CDR1 and CDR2 from the germline V gene are SGHRS and YFSETQ. CDR3 residues: CASSSGQPGGETQYF. CDR3 bases: TGCGCCAGCAGCTCAGGACAGCCTGGGGGAGAGACCCAGTACTTC.

The J gene is TRBJ2-1, the V gene TRBV7-8, with D uncertain. CDR3 size: 11 residues. CDR1 SGHVS and CDR2 FQNEAQ come from the germline V gene. Trimming removed 3 bases at V and 12 bases at J, with 9 bases between. This CDR3 reads CASSFREGQFF. The CDR3 DNA reads as TGTGCCAGCAGCTTTAGGGAAGGGCAGTTCTTC. The full variable domain, rest sourced from reference TRBV7-8 and TRBJ2-1, is GAGVSQSPRYKVAKRGQDVALRCDPISGHVSLFWYQQALGQGPEFLTYFQNEAQLDKSGLPSDRFFAERPEGSVSTLKIQRTQQEDSAVYLCASSFREGQFFGPGTRLTVL.

The DNA of the CDR3 is TGTGCCAGCAGTGTCATTGCTAATTCCGGGACAGGGCGCTACGAGCAGTACTTC. Residues: CASSVIANSGTGRYEQYF. The chain joins TRBV6-1 to TRBJ2-7; 9 bases match TRBD1. CDR3 size: 18 residues. Looked up from germline, CDR1 is MNHNS and CDR2 is SASEGT. The J segment lost 3 bases and the V segment lost 4 bases, leaving 16 bases of the junction unmatched.

This clone has a single count. The chain is built from TRBV7-6 and TRBJ2-6; D is unresolved. Germline lookup yields CDR1 SGHVS and CDR2 FNYEAQ. The CDR3 is made up of 16 amino acids. With 4 bases removed from V and 1 base from J, the gap between germline ends came to 11 bases. CDR3 in amino acids: CASSSFRQSGANVLTF. CDR3 sequence (DNA): TGTGCCAGCAGCTCCTTCCGGCAGTCTGGGGCCAACGTCCTGACTTTC.

Remarks on this clone: Other DNA sequences in this specimen translate into the identical CDR3. The chain has TRBV12-5 and TRBJ2-1; D perhaps matches TRBD2 (7 bases). Germline V gives CDR1 LGHNT, CDR2 FRNRAP. The CDR3 covers 13 residues. Trimming removed 7 bases at V and 8 bases at J, with 15 bases between. The CDR3: CASARGAPYEQFF. The CDR3 nucleotides read TGTGCTAGTGCTCGGGGGGCGCCCTATGAGCAGTTCTTC.

The chain links TRBV6-1 to TRBJ2-7; TRBD1 aligns across 12 bases. This CDR3 comprises 16 residues. V lost 4 bases to trimming and J lost 3 bases; unmatched junction nucleotides: 7. Germline lookup yields CDR1 MNHNS and CDR2 SASEGT. The CDR3: CASSGSRDRGLYEQYF. In DNA form, the CDR3 reads TGTGCCAGCAGTGGCTCCCGGGACAGGGGGCTCTACGAGCAGTACTTC.

CDR3 residues: CASSQRETQYF. The CDR3 nucleotides read TGCGCCAGCAGCCAGCGGGAGACCCAGTACTTC. The rearrangement uses TRBV4-1 and TRBJ2-5, with D hard to call. Germline CDR1 MGHRA, CDR2 YSYEKL. The CDR3 spans 11 residues. The V and J ends lost 3 bases and 5 bases respectively, with 4 bases between them.

This clone was counted a single time. This chain connects TRBV18 to TRBJ1-2, with a possible D match to TRBD1 (5 bases). The CDR3 is made up of 13 amino acids. V lost 3 bases and J 8 bases, leaving 13 bases between the germline ends. Germline V gene data show CDR1 as KGHSH and CDR2 as LQKENI. CDR3 DNA sequence: TGTGCCAGCTCACCCCCCGGGACCCCAGGCTACACCTTC. Encoded protein: CASSPPGTPGYTF.

The V call is TRBV7-2, the J call TRBJ1-5; D perhaps matches TRBD1 (6 bases). The CDR3 is 13 amino acids. In germline, CDR1 is SGHTA, CDR2 FQGNSA. The ends were cut back, 6 bases at V and 4 bases at J, with 10 bases in the middle. The CDR3 loop reads CASSQDRNQPQHF. The CDR3 DNA follows: TGTGCCAGCAGTCAAGACAGGAATCAGCCCCAGCATTTT.

The V and J genes are TRBV10-1 and TRBJ1-1, with D perhaps matching TRBD1 (5 bases). Germline lookup yields CDR1 WNHNN and CDR2 SYGVQD (reference sequence). V gave up 6 bases and J gave up 1 base, with 12 bases separating them. The CDR3 sequence is 14 residues long. The chain's CDR3 is CASSSGPSNTEAFF. DNA of the CDR3: TGCGCCAGCAGCTCGGGACCGTCGAACACTGAAGCTTTCTTT.

The CDR3 is CASSQGGDAGQPQHF. As DNA, the CDR3 is TGTGCCAGCAGCCAAGGCGGGGACGCTGGTCAGCCCCAGCATTTT. V is TRBV14 and J is TRBJ1-5; tentative D call: TRBD1 (5 bases). Germline CDR1 reads SGHDN; CDR2 reads FVKESK. CDR3 length: 15 residues. Trimming removed 1 base at V and 6 bases at J, with 13 bases between.

This chain uses TRBV10-3 with TRBJ2-1; tentatively, D is TRBD1 (6 bases). The CDR3 sequence is 15 residues long. CDR1 and CDR2 (germline): ENHRY, SYGVKD. The V and J ends lost 4 bases and 0 bases respectively, with 10 bases between them. The CDR3 reads CAISASGDSYNEQFF. DNA for the CDR3: TGTGCCATCAGTGCATCAGGGGACTCCTACAATGAGCAGTTCTTC.

The V and J genes are TRBV5-1 and TRBJ1-2; no clear D. The CDR3 length is 15 residues. The V end was cut by 2 bases, the J end by 7 bases, with 18 bases between. The germline V gene has CDR1 SGHRS and CDR2 YFSETQ. The CDR3 reads CASSFSLTYAGGYTF. The CDR3 DNA reads TGCGCCAGCAGCTTCTCCCTCACTTACGCTGGTGGCTACACCTTC.

The rearrangement joins TRBV30 to TRBJ2-4; D possibly corresponds to TRBD1 (6 bases). The V gene lost 4 bases and the J gene lost 2 bases, with 12 bases spanning the gap. Germline CDR1 and CDR2: GTSNPN and SVGIG (reference sequence). The CDR3 has 14 residues. CDR3 protein: CAWMPGEPKNIQYF. DNA for the CDR3: TGTGCCTGGATGCCAGGGGAACCCAAAAACATTCAGTACTTC. The full variable domain, with the rest looked up from reference TRBV30 and TRBJ2-4, is SQTIHQWPATLVQPVGSPLSLECTVEGTSNPNLYWYRQAAGRGLQLLFYSVGIGQISSEVPQNLSASRPQDRQFILSSKKLLLSDSGFYLCAWMPGEPKNIQYFGAGTRLSVL.

The rearrangement links TRBV6-5 to TRBJ1-1; D is unclear. V was trimmed by 5 bases and J by 1 base, leaving 8 bases between them. The CDR3 totals 13 residues. Germline values: CDR1 MNHEY, CDR2 SVGAGI. The CDR3 spells CASSPYGNTEAFF. As DNA, the CDR3 is TGTGCCAGCAGTCCCTACGGGAACACTGAAGCTTTCTTT.

The chain is built from TRBV6-1 and TRBJ2-3; TRBD2 aligns across 11 bases. The CDR3 length is 14 residues. The V gene's germline CDR1 is MNHNS and CDR2 SASEGT. The V gene end was trimmed by 6 bases and the J gene end by 4 bases; junction bases not matched to a gene: 3. The CDR3 spells CASSYSGRADTQYF. CDR3 DNA sequence: TGTGCCAGCAGCTATAGCGGGAGGGCAGATACGCAGTATTTT.

The chain couples TRBV6-5 to TRBJ1-4, with D unclear. CDR1 MNHEY and CDR2 SVGAGI come from the germline V gene. The length of the CDR3 is 15 residues. Trimming removed 10 bases at V and 8 bases at J, with 23 bases between. The CDR3 DNA sequence: TGTGCCACCGGCCAATGGGGTTCCGGGAGGGAAAAACTGTTTTTT. The encoded protein is CATGQWGSGREKLFF.

J is TRBJ1-6 and V is TRBV6-5, with 10 positions matching TRBD1. In germline, CDR1 is MNHEY, CDR2 SVGAGI. This CDR3 spans 14 amino acids. With 6 bases clipped from V and 8 bases from J, the junction kept 4 bases outside the gene matches. The CDR3, as DNA: TGTGCCAGCAGGGAGACAGGGGGCTATTCACCCCTCCACTTT. The encoded protein is CASRETGGYSPLHF.

This chain uses TRBV11-3 with TRBJ2-5; TRBD1 is a possible D gene (5 bases). Germline CDR1 reads SGHNT; CDR2 reads YENEEA. V was pared by 4 bases and J by 1 base, with 13 bases between. CDR3 length: 15 amino acids. In DNA, the CDR3 is TGTGCCAGCAGCTCCACAGGCGCCACCCAAGAGACCCAGTACTTC. Residues: CASSSTGATQETQYF.

The chain couples TRBV30 to TRBJ2-2; 8 positions agree with TRBD1. V gave up 3 bases and J gave up 5 bases; unmatched junction bases: 8. This CDR3 spans 15 amino acids. Germline V gene sequence: CDR1 GTSNPN, CDR2 SVGIG (reference sequence). The CDR3 is CAWSVPDRVTGELFF. The CDR3 DNA reads as TGTGCCTGGAGCGTCCCGGACAGGGTGACCGGGGAGCTGTTTTTT.

CDR3 amino acids: CASSPDRQWSNYGYTF. CDR3 nucleotide sequence: TGTGCCAGCAGCCCGGACAGGCAATGGTCTAACTATGGCTACACCTTC. The rearrangement uses TRBV5-4 and TRBJ1-2, with TRBD1 matching 7 bases. J lost 0 bases, V lost 4 bases, and 9 bases had no gene match. The CDR3 length is 16 residues. Germline V gene sequence: CDR1 SGHNT, CDR2 YYREEE (reference sequence).